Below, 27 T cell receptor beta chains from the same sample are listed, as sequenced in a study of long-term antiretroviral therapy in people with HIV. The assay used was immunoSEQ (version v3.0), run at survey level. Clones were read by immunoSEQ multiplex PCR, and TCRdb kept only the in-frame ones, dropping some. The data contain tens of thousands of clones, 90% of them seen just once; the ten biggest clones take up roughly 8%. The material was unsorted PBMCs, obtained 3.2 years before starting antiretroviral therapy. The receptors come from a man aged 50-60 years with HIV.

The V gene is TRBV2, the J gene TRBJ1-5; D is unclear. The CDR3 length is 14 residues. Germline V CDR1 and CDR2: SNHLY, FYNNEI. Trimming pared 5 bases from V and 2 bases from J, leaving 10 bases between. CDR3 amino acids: CASSLDGRNQPQHF. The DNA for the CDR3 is TGTGCCAGCAGTCTCGACGGACGCAATCAGCCCCAGCATTTT.

CDR3 region: CSAGSNQPQHF. The CDR3 coding sequence is TGCAGTGCAGGGAGCAATCAGCCCCAGCATTTT. The V gene is TRBV20-1, the J gene TRBJ1-5, with D uncertain. The length of the CDR3 is 11 residues. Germline CDR1 and CDR2: DFQATT and SNEGSKA (reference sequence). V lost 6 bases and J 1 base, leaving 4 bases between the germline ends.

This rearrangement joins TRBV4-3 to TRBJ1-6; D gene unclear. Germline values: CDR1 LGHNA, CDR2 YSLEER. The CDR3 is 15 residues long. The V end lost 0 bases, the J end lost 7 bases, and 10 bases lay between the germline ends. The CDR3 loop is CASSQDGSGNSPLHF. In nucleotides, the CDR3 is TGCGCCAGCAGCCAAGATGGATCGGGGAATTCACCCCTCCACTTT.

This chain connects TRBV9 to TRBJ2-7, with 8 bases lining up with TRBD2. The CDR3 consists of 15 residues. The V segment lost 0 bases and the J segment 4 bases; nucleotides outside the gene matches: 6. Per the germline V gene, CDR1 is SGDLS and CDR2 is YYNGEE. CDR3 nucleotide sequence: TGTGCCAGCAGCGTAGCGGCGGGAGGATTATACGAGCAGTACTTC. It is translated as CASSVAAGGLYEQYF.

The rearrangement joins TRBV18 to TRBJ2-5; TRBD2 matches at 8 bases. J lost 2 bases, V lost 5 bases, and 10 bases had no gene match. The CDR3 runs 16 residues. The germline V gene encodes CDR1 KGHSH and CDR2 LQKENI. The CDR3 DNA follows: TGTGCCAGCTCAGGAGTTACGGGAGGGGTTCAAGAGACCCAGTACTTC. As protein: CASSGVTGGVQETQYF.

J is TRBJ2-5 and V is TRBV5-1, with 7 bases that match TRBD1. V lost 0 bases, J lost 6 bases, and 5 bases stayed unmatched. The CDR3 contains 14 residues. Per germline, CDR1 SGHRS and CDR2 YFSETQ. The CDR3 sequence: CASSLVGQDKTQYF. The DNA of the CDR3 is TGCGCCAGCAGCTTGGTCGGACAGGATAAGACCCAGTACTTC.

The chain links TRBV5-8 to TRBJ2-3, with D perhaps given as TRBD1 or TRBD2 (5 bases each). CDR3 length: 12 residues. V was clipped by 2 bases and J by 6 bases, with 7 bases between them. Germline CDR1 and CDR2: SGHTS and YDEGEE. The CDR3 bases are TGTGCCAGCAGCTTATGGGGGGATACGCAGTATTTT. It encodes CASSLWGDTQYF.

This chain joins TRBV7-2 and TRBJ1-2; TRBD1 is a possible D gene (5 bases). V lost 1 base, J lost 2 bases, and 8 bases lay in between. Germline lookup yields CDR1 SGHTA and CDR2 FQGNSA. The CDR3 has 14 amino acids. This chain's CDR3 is CASSLGWGNYGYTF. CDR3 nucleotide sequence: TGTGCCAGCAGCTTAGGGTGGGGGAACTATGGCTACACCTTC.

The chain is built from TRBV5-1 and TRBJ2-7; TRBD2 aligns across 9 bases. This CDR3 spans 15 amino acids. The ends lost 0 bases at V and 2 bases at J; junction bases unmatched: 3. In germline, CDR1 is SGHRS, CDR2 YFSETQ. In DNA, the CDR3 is TGCGCCAGCAGCTTGGCCGTAGCGGGAGCCTACGAGCAGTACTTC. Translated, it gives CASSLAVAGAYEQYF. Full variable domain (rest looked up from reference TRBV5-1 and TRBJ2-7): KAGVTQTPRYLIKTRGQQVTLSCSPISGHRSVSWYQQTPGQGLQFLFEYFSETQRNKGNFPGRFSGRQFSNSRSEMNVSTLELGDSALYLCASSLAVAGAYEQYFGPGTRLTVT.

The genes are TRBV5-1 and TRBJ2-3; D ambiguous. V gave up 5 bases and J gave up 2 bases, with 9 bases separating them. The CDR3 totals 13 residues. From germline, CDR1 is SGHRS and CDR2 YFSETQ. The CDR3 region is CASRTDLTDTQYF. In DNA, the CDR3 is TGCGCCAGCAGGACCGACCTCACAGATACGCAGTATTTT.

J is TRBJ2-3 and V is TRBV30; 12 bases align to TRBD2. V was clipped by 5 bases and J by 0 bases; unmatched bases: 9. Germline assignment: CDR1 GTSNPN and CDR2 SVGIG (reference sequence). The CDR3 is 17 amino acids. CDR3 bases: TGTGCCTGGCGGGGACTAGCGGGCTTGAGTAGCACAGATACGCAGTATTTT. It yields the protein CAWRGLAGLSSTDTQYF.

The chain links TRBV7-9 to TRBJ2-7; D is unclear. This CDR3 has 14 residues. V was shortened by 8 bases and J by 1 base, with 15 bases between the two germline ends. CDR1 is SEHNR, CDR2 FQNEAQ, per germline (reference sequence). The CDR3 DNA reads TGTGCCAGCCCTACGCGGTGGGGATCCTACGAGCAGTACTTC. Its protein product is CASPTRWGSYEQYF.

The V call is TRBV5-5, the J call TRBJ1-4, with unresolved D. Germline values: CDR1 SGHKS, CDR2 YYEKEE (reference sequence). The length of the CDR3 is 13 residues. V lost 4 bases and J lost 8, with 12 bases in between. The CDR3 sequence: CASSPAQVEKLFF. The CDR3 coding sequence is TGTGCCAGCAGCCCCGCGCAAGTGGAAAAACTGTTTTTT.

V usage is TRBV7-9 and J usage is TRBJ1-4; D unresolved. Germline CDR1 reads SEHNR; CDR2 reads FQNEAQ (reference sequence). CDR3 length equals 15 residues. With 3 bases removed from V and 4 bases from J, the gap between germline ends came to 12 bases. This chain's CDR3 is CASSFGQSSNEKLFF. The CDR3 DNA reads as TGTGCCAGCAGCTTCGGGCAGAGTAGTAATGAAAAACTGTTTTTT. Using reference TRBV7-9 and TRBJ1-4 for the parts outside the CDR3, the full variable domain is DTGVSQNPRHKITKRGQNVTFRCDPISEHNRLYWYRQTLGQGPEFLTYFQNEAQLEKSRLLSDRFSAERPKGSFSTLEIQRTEQGDSAMYLCASSFGQSSNEKLFFGSGTQLSVL.

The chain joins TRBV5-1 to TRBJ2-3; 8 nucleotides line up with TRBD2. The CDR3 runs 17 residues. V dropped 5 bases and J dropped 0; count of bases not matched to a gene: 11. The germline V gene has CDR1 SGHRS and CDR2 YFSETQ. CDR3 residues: CASRPGSRGVSTDTQYF. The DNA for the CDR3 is TGCGCCAGCAGACCTGGCTCGCGGGGGGTCAGCACAGATACGCAGTATTTT.

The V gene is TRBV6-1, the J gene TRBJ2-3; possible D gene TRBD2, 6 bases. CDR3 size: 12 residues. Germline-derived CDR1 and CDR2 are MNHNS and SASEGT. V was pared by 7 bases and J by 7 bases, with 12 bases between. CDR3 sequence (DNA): TGTGCCAGCAAGGGCGGGGCATATACGCAGTATTTT. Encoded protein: CASKGGAYTQYF.

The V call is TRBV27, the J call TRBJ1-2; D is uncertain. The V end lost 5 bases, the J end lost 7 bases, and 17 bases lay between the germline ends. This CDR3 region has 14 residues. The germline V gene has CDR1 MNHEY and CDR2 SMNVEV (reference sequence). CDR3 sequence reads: CASSKSRVGGGYTF. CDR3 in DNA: TGTGCCAGCAGTAAAAGTAGAGTCGGCGGTGGCTACACCTTC.

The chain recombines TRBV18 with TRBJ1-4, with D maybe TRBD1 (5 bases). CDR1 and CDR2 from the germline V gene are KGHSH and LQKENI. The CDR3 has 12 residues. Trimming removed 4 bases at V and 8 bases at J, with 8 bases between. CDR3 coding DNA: TGTGCCAGCTCACTTGACAGAGAAAAACTGTTTTTT. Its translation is CASSLDREKLFF.

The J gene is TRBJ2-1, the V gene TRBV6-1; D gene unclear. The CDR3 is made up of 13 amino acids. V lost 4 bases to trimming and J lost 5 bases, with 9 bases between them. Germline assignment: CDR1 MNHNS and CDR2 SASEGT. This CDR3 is CASSARPDNEQFF. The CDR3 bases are TGTGCCAGCAGTGCTCGACCCGACAATGAGCAGTTCTTC.

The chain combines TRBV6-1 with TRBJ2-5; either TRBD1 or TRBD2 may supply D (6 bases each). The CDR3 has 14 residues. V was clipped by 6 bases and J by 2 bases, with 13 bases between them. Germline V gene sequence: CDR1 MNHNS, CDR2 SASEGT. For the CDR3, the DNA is TGTGCCAGCAGCCTGGGGGGCCAGCAAGAGACCCAGTACTTC. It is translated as CASSLGGQQETQYF.

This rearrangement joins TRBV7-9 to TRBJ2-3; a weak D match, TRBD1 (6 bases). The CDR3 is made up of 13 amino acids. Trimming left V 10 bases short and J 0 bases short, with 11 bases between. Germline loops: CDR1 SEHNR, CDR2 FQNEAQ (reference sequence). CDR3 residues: CAIRQDSTDTQYF. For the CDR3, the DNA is TGTGCCATTAGACAGGACAGCACAGATACGCAGTATTTT. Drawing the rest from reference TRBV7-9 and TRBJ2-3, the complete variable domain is DTGVSQNPRHKITKRGQNVTFRCDPISEHNRLYWYRQTLGQGPEFLTYFQNEAQLEKSRLLSDRFSAERPKGSFSTLEIQRTEQGDSAMYLCAIRQDSTDTQYFGPGTRLTVL.

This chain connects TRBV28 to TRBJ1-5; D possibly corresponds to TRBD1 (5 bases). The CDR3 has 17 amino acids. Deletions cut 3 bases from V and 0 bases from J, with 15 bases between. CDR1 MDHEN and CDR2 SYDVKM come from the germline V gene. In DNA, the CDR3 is TGTGCCAGCAGTTTGGGTTGGAATGGGGGTAGCAATCAGCCCCAGCATTTT. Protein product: CASSLGWNGGSNQPQHF.

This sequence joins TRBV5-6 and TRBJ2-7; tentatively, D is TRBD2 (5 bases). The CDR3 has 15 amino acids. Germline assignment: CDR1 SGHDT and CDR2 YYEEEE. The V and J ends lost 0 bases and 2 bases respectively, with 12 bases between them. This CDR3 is CASSLGLAGPYEQYF. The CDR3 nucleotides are TGTGCCAGCAGCTTGGGTCTAGCTGGGCCCTACGAGCAGTACTTC. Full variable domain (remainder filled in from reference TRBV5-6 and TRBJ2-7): DAGVTQSPTHLIKTRGQQVTLRCSPKSGHDTVSWYQQALGQGPQFIFQYYEEEERQRGNFPDRFSGHQFPNYSSELNVNALLLGDSALYLCASSLGLAGPYEQYFGPGTRLTVT.

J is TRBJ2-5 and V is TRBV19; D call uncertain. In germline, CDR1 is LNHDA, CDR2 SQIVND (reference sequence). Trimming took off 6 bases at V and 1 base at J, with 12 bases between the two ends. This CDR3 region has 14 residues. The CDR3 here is CASSPSWVQETQYF. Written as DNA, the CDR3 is TGTGCCAGTAGCCCTTCATGGGTCCAAGAGACCCAGTACTTC.

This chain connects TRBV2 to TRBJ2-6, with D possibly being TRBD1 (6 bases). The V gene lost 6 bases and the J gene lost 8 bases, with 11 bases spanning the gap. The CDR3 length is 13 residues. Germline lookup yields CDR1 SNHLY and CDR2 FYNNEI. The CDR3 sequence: CASRIDRTNVLTF. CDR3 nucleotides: TGTGCCAGCAGAATAGACAGGACCAACGTCCTGACTTTC.

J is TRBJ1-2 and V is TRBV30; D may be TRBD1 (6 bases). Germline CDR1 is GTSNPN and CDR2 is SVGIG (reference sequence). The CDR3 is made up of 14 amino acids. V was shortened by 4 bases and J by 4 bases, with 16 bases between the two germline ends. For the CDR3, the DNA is TGTGCCTGGACCCCCCTGGGGGCTGGCTATGGCTACACCTTC. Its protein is CAWTPLGAGYGYTF.

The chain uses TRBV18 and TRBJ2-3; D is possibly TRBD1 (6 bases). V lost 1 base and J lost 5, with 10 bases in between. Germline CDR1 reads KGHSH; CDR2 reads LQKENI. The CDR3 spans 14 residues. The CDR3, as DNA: TGTGCCAGCTCACCACAGGGGGAAGGAGATACGCAGTATTTT. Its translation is CASSPQGEGDTQYF.